The rows below give T cell receptor beta chains drawn from one sample of a study of OX40 agonist ivuxolimab in advanced cancers. Only in-frame clones appear in the TCRdb table, and some are missing; sequencing was by immunoSEQ multiplex PCR. Of about 91,000 clones in the sample, more than 75% were seen once. The sequencing here drew on CD4+ or CD8+ T cells sorted from blood, taken in a trial of the OX40 agonist ivuxolimab. The receptor set was obtained from an adult with an advanced solid tumor such as melanoma, head and neck, liver or kidney cancer. The CDR3 runs from the conserved cysteine through the conserved F or W. A D gene is named only where the DNA matches it firmly. Expanded clones are given a class, and other clones once, few, many or no size at all.

v_gene,abundance,d_gene,j_gene,CDR3nt,CDR3aa
TRBV7-3,once,-,TRBJ2-2,TGTGCCAGCAGCGCCCTAGTACCCCAGAACACCGGGGAGCTGTTTTTT,CASSALVPQNTGELFF
TRBV15,-,-,TRBJ2-5,TGTGCCACCAGCAGAGTTCGGGATAAAGAGACCCAGTACTTC,CATSRVRDKETQYF
TRBV11-2,-,-,TRBJ1-5,TGTGCCAGCAGCTCCCGAGGGGGAGTGAGGCAGCCCCAGCATTTT,CASSSRGGVRQPQHF
TRBV7-6,-,-,TRBJ2-7,TGTGCCAGCAGCCCGGCCCCGACCTACGAGCAGTACTTC,CASSPAPTYEQYF
TRBV5-1,-,TRBD2,TRBJ2-1,TGCGCCAGCAGCTTGGCTAGCGGGGGCTACAATGAGCAGTTCTTC,CASSLASGGYNEQFF
TRBV11-2,-,-,TRBJ2-3,TGTGCCAGCACCCTCTTCACTCTAGATACGCAGTATTTT,CASTLFTLDTQYF
TRBV5-6,once,-,TRBJ1-2,TGTGCCAGCAGCTTGGGCACCCTTAACTATGGCTACACCTTC,CASSLGTLNYGYTF
TRBV30,-,TRBD2,TRBJ2-3,TGTGCCTGGAGCTTGGGAGGGGCTAGCACAGATACGCAGTATTTT,CAWSLGGASTDTQYF
TRBV6-1,few,-,TRBJ2-5,TGTGCCAGCAGACAGGGAGAGACCCAGTACTTC,CASRQGETQYF
TRBV18,-,-,TRBJ1-1,TGTGCCAGCTCACCTACCTACAGGAACACTGAAGCTTTCTTT,CASSPTYRNTEAFF
TRBV6-5,-,-,TRBJ2-3,TGTGCCAGCAGTCTATCAGGGGCAGATACGCAGTATTTT,CASSLSGADTQYF
TRBV6-5,-,-,TRBJ2-1,TGTGCCAGCACCAAAGGCGGGATCTCCTACAATGAGCAGTTCTTC,CASTKGGISYNEQFF
TRBV30,-,TRBD1,TRBJ2-3,TGTGCCTGGAGTGGACAGGGAAGAACTACCACAGATACGCAGTATTTT,CAWSGQGRTTTDTQYF
TRBV6-5,-,-,TRBJ2-3,TGTGCCAGCAGTCAAGACTATTCTAGCACAGATACGCAGTATTTT,CASSQDYSSTDTQYF
TRBV9,few,-,TRBJ1-1,TGTGCCAGCAGCGTAGTGGGCAGCATAAACACTGAAGCTTTCTTT,CASSVVGSINTEAFF
TRBV6-6,few,-,TRBJ1-1,TGTGCCAGCAGTTATATTATCGGGGGAGAAGCTTTCTTT,CASSYIIGGEAFF
TRBV28,once,TRBD1,TRBJ1-2,TGTGCCAGCCGAGAACCGGGACAGATCTATGGCTACACCTTC,CASREPGQIYGYTF
TRBV5-1,-,-,TRBJ2-1,TGCGCCAGCAGCTTGAGGTGGGACCCTATCTACAATGAGCAGTTCTTC,CASSLRWDPIYNEQFF
TRBV7-9,-,-,TRBJ1-2,TGTGCCAGCAGCTCACAGGGTAGTTATGGCTACACCTTC,CASSSQGSYGYTF
TRBV7-2,-,-,TRBJ1-5,TGTGCCAGCAGCTTAGGTCAGAATCAGCCCCAGCATTTT,CASSLGQNQPQHF
TRBV5-4,-,TRBD2,TRBJ2-3,TGTGCCAGCAGCCGGAAGGAGGCCACGGGAGGGCTTGTCACAGATACGCAGTATTTT,CASSRKEATGGLVTDTQYF
TRBV21-1,once,-,TRBJ1-2,TGTGCCAGCAGCAAATCGAGGGGCTACACCTTC,CASSKSRGYTF
TRBV10-3,once,-,TRBJ2-1,TGTGCCATCAGAGTCAGGGGAGACAATGAGCAGTTCTTC,CAIRVRGDNEQFF
TRBV9,-,-,TRBJ2-4,TGTGCCAAACAGTCCCACGAAAGGCGGGGTCTAGCCAAAAACATTCAGTACTTC,CAKQSHERRGLAKNIQYF
TRBV19,-,TRBD2,TRBJ2-1,TGTGCCAGTATCCCCTCGGGGACTAGGGAGCAGTTCTTC,CASIPSGTREQFF
TRBV18,-,-,TRBJ1-2,TGTGCCAGCTCACCATCACGCAGGGAACTTGGCTACACCTTC,CASSPSRRELGYTF
TRBV6-1,-,-,TRBJ2-7,TGTGCCAGCACTTTCCGAGACTCCTACGAGCAGTACTTC,CASTFRDSYEQYF
TRBV5-1,-,TRBD2,TRBJ2-2,TGCGCCAGCAGCTTGGGGAGCGGGAGATCCGGGGAGCTGTTTTTT,CASSLGSGRSGELFF
TRBV10-3,-,TRBD1,TRBJ1-1,TGTGCCATCGACAGGGTGGACACTGAAGCTTTCTTT,CAIDRVDTEAFF
TRBV5-1,-,-,TRBJ2-3,TGCGCCAGCAGCTTGGGGACAGCAATAATTCCAGATACGCAGTATTTT,CASSLGTAIIPDTQYF
TRBV19,few,TRBD1,TRBJ2-5,TGTGCCAGTAGTATAGGGGACAGGTACCAAGAGACCCAGTACTTC,CASSIGDRYQETQYF
TRBV27,-,TRBD1,TRBJ1-6,TGTGCCAGCAGCCGCGGACAGGGGGCCCAGTCACCCCTCCACTTT,CASSRGQGAQSPLHF
TRBV9,-,TRBD1,TRBJ2-3,TGTGCCAGCAGCCTCGGGACAGCCCCTAGCACAGATACGCAGTATTTT,CASSLGTAPSTDTQYF
TRBV5-1,once,-,TRBJ2-1,TGCGCCAGCAGCCCCCGAAGTGCCTCTAGCTTCTCCTACAATGAGCAGTTCTTC,CASSPRSASSFSYNEQFF
TRBV6-6,once,-,TRBJ1-1,TGTGCCAGCAGTTCAGGGGTTACGGTGAACACTGAAGCTTTCTTT,CASSSGVTVNTEAFF
TRBV5-4,-,TRBD2,TRBJ2-5,TGTGCCAGCAGCTTGGGACTAGCGGCACAAGAGACCCAGTACTTC,CASSLGLAAQETQYF
TRBV28,-,-,TRBJ1-4,TGTGCCAGCAGCACTTATTTAGACAGATCTAATGAAAAACTGTTTTTT,CASSTYLDRSNEKLFF
TRBV6-1,few,-,TRBJ1-5,TGTGCCAGCAGTGTTGGGGAGCCCCAGCATTTT,CASSVGEPQHF